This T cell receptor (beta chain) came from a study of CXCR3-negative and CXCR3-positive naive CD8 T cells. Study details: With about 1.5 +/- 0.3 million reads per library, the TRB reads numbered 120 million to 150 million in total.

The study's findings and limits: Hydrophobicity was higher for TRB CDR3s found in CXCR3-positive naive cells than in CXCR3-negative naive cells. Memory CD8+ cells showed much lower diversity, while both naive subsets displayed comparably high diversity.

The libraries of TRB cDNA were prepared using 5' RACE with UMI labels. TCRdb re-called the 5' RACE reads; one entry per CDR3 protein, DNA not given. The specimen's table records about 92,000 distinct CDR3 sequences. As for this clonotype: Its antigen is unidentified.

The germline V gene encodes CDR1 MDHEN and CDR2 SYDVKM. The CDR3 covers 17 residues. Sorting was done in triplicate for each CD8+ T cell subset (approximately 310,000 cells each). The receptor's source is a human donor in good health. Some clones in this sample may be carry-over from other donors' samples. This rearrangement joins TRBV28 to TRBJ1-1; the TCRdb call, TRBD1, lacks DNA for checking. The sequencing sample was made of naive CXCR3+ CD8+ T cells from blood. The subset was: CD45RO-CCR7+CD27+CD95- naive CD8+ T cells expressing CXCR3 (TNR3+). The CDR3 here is CASSWDREDVGGAEAFF.